This is a list of T cell receptor beta chains from one sample in a study of cytomegalovirus exposure and HLA in healthy donors. The table came from immunoSEQ multiplex PCR; TCRdb's copy has only in-frame clones and leaves some out. This table has 150,000 to 200,000 clones, around four fifths appearing once. Sequencing was carried out using PBMCs. The receptors derive from a woman between 35 and 50 years old in good health and CMV-seronegative. Each CDR3 is given with its conserved first and last residue. The D gene is left open where the match is weak. Clone size is not always given. Where it is, it says once, few, many or a class for expanded clones.

>TRBJ1-1|TRBV29-1|NA|TRBD1
TGCAGCGTCGCCAAGGGACAGGGGAACACTGAAGCTTTCTTT
CSVAKGQGNTEAFF
>TRBJ1-4|TRBV7-9|NA|NA
TGTTCCAGCAGCCTCCCCAAGACGGACTCAACTAATGAAAAACTGTTTTTT
CSSSLPKTDSTNEKLFF
>TRBJ2-1|TRBV6-6|NA|TRBD2
TGTGCCAGCAGCCGCGGACTAGCGGGAGTTGGCGAGCAGTTCTTC
CASSRGLAGVGEQFF
>TRBJ1-2|TRBV18|NA|NA
TGTGCCAGCTCACCTCCCGACTTCACGGGCTACACCTTC
CASSPPDFTGYTF
>TRBJ1-1|TRBV19|NA|NA
TGTGCCAGTAGATTAGGGGGAATGGGAACTTTCTTT
CASRLGGMGTFF
>TRBJ1-3|TRBV29-1|NA|NA
TGCAGCGCCGGGGAGAGCTCTGGAAACACCATATATTTT
CSAGESSGNTIYF
>TRBJ1-3|TRBV19|NA|TRBD1
TGTGCCAGTAGTGGGGACAGCAGTAACTCTGGAAACACCATATATTTT
CASSGDSSNSGNTIYF
>TRBJ2-7|TRBV5-1|NA|NA
TGCGCCAGCAAGAGAATAGGGGGTGGGCGAGCCGAGCAGTACTTC
CASKRIGGGRAEQYF
>TRBJ2-2|TRBV25-1|few|NA
TGTGCCAGCAGTGCCCACTTGAACACCGGGGAGCTGTTTTTT
CASSAHLNTGELFF
>TRBJ2-3|TRBV10-3|NA|NA
TGTGCCATCAGGGGGGAGGGCACAGATACGCAGTATTTT
CAIRGEGTDTQYF
>TRBJ1-2|TRBV19|once|NA
TGTGCCAGTAGCCAAAATACAGTTAACTATGGCTACACCTTC
CASSQNTVNYGYTF
>TRBJ2-4|TRBV4-3|NA|NA
TGCGCCAGCAGCCAAACGGGACAAACGATATCAGGGCCCAAAAACATTCAGTACTTC
CASSQTGQTISGPKNIQYF
>TRBJ2-3|TRBV4-1|NA|NA
TGCGCCAGCAGCCAAGAGGGGGACATTTTGGTTACGCAGTATTTT
CASSQEGDILVTQYF
>TRBJ1-1|TRBV19|NA|NA
TGTGCCAGTAGTATAGATGACAGTTTGAATGAAGCTTTCTTT
CASSIDDSLNEAFF
>TRBJ2-3|TRBV7-9|NA|NA
TGTGCCAGCAACACGGCGGGCACAGATACGCAGTATTTT
CASNTAGTDTQYF
>TRBJ1-2|TRBV7-3|NA|TRBD1
TGTGCCAGCAGCCCCGGACAGGGCTATGGCTACACCTTC
CASSPGQGYGYTF
>TRBJ2-1|TRBV7-9|NA|NA
TGTGCCAGCAGCCAAGGGACTTTCTCAAGCTCCTACAATGAGCAGTTCTTC
CASSQGTFSSSYNEQFF
>TRBJ2-3|TRBV9|NA|TRBD2
TGTGCCAGCAGCGTACTGGGGGGAGGGCCCCGGAGCGATACGCAGTATTTT
CASSVLGGGPRSDTQYF
>TRBJ1-2|TRBV2|NA|NA
TGTGCCAGCAGTGTTCGACAGACCTATGGCTACACCTTC
CASSVRQTYGYTF
>TRBJ2-7|TRBV7-8|NA|NA
TGTGCCAGCAGTTCCCGGACTCAGAGCTCCTACGAGCAGTACTTC
CASSSRTQSSYEQYF
>TRBJ2-7|TRBV11-3|NA|NA
TGTGCCAGCAGCCGCCCGACATCCTCGAGCTCCTACGAGCAGTACTTC
CASSRPTSSSSYEQYF
>TRBJ1-4|TRBV5-4|NA|NA
TGTGCCAGCAGCGCCGGGACTGCCAGGAATGAAAAACTGTTTTTT
CASSAGTARNEKLFF
>TRBJ1-2|TRBV2|NA|TRBD1
TGTGCCACCAAAGGGGAACAGGGGAAGCGCTACACCTTC
CATKGEQGKRYTF
>TRBJ1-3|TRBV14|NA|TRBD1
TGTGCCAGCAGCCCCCAGGGGGCTGGAAACACCATATATTTT
CASSPQGAGNTIYF
>TRBJ2-4|TRBV9|NA|TRBD2
TGTGCCAGCAGCAATGGACTAGCGGGAGTGAACATTCAGTACTTC
CASSNGLAGVNIQYF
>TRBJ1-4|TRBV7-6|NA|NA
TGTGCCAGCAGCTCAGGACAGCGTAATGAAAAACTGTTTTTT
CASSSGQRNEKLFF
>TRBJ1-1|TRBV15|NA|NA
TGTGCCACCAGCAGGGGGGCAGGGATAGCTTTCTTT
CATSRGAGIAFF
>TRBJ1-2|TRBV15|NA|NA
TGTGCCACCAGCAGACGGAGGGGAAACTATGGCTACACCTTC
CATSRRRGNYGYTF
>TRBJ2-5|TRBV7-2|NA|NA
TGTGCCAGCAGCTTATGGCGGGGCGCTCAAGAGACCCAGTACTTC
CASSLWRGAQETQYF
>TRBJ1-1|TRBV18|once|NA
TGTGCCAGCTCACCAGAGGTCAGCCGAGGAGCTTTCTTT
CASSPEVSRGAFF
>TRBJ1-4|TRBV5-6|NA|TRBD1
TGTGCCAGCAGCGGACAGGGTTCCACTAATGAAAAACTGTTTTTT
CASSGQGSTNEKLFF
>TRBJ2-7|TRBV14|few|NA
TGTGCCAGCAGCCAAGATCTTGTACGGTACGAGCAGTACTTC
CASSQDLVRYEQYF
>TRBJ1-5|TRBV4-3|once|NA
TGCGCCAGCAGCCAAGATTGGGCAGTAAATCAGCCCCAGCATTTT
CASSQDWAVNQPQHF
>TRBJ2-1|TRBV4-3|NA|TRBD1
TGCGCCAGCAGCCAAGACCTCGGGACAGGCGTCTACAATGAGCAGTTCTTC
CASSQDLGTGVYNEQFF
>TRBJ1-4|TRBV30|NA|NA
TGTGCCTCTTCGCCATCATGGGGGGCTAATGAAAAACTGTTTTTT
CASSPSWGANEKLFF
>TRBJ1-1|TRBV7-9|NA|NA
TGTGCCAGCAGCTTCCATGAGGGGGTGAACACTGAAGCTTTCTTT
CASSFHEGVNTEAFF
>TRBJ1-1|TRBV29-1|once|NA
TGCAGCGTTAACCGTGCCTGGGGCATGAACACTGAAGCTTTCTTT
CSVNRAWGMNTEAFF
>TRBJ1-2|TRBV19|once|TRBD1
TGTGCCAGTAGAGACGAGGGACAGCTATTCAACTATGGCTACACCTTC
CASRDEGQLFNYGYTF
>TRBJ2-3|TRBV11-2|NA|TRBD2
TGTGCCAGCAGCCTTGGACTAGCGGGGACGCAGTATTTT
CASSLGLAGTQYF
>TRBJ2-7|TRBV6-1|NA|TRBD2
TGTGCCAGCAGTACCCGGACTAGCGGGCTCTACGAGCAGTACTTC
CASSTRTSGLYEQYF
>TRBJ2-2|TRBV6-4|NA|NA
TGTGCCAGCAGCCCAGGGGGAGCGGGAGTATCGGGCACCGGGGAGCTGTTTTTT
CASSPGGAGVSGTGELFF
>TRBJ2-1|TRBV4-3|NA|TRBD1
TGCGCCAGCAGCCTACGGACAGGGGTGGGCAATGAGCAGTTCTTC
CASSLRTGVGNEQFF
>TRBJ2-5|TRBV11-1|once|NA
TGTGCCAGCCGAAGGACAGACCAAGAGACCCAGTACTTC
CASRRTDQETQYF
>TRBJ2-2|TRBV6-5|NA|TRBD1
TGTGCCAGCAGCTACAGGGGATATGGGTCCGGGGAGCTGTTTTTT
CASSYRGYGSGELFF
>TRBJ2-1|TRBV18|NA|TRBD1
TGTGCCAGCTCCTGGGACAGGGGGAATGAGCAGTTCTTC
CASSWDRGNEQFF
>TRBJ2-7|TRBV7-2|NA|TRBD1
TGTGCCAGCAGCTTAACAGGGACAGGGTTGAACGAGCAGTACTTC
CASSLTGTGLNEQYF
>TRBJ2-2|TRBV27|NA|NA
TGTGCCAGCAGCTGGGAGGGGGCGAACACCGGGGAGCTGTTTTTT
CASSWEGANTGELFF
>TRBJ2-3|TRBV5-1|once|NA
TGCGCCAGCAGCTACTCAGGGGCTGGGGCAGATACGCAGTATTTT
CASSYSGAGADTQYF
>TRBJ1-4|TRBV6-6|NA|NA
TGTGCCAGCAGTTACGCCAGGGTTGAAAAACTGTTTTTT
CASSYARVEKLFF
>TRBJ2-2|TRBV7-9|NA|NA
TGTGCCGGCCACCGAGGGTACAATGCGAACACCGGGGAGCTGTTTTTT
CAGHRGYNANTGELFF
>TRBJ1-4|TRBV5-1|once|NA
TGCGCCAGCAGCCCGGGCCTTGGGAGGGAAAAACTGTTTTTT
CASSPGLGREKLFF
>TRBJ2-1|TRBV30|NA|TRBD1
TGTGCCTTCAATGGACAGGACAATGAGCAGTTCTTC
CAFNGQDNEQFF
>TRBJ2-3|TRBV4-3|NA|NA
TGCGCCAGCAGCCAACGAGAGCGAGATACGCAGTATTTT
CASSQRERDTQYF
>TRBJ1-2|TRBV11-3|NA|NA
TGTGCCAGCAGCTTAGACGGCAGGGCTCTGTATGGCTACACCTTC
CASSLDGRALYGYTF
>TRBJ1-4|TRBV4-3|once|TRBD1
TGCGCCAGCAGCCACGTACAGGGGGGTGAAAAACTGTTTTTT
CASSHVQGGEKLFF
>TRBJ2-5|TRBV19|NA|TRBD2
TGTGCCAGTAGTATAGACAGCGGGAGTGGAGAGACCCAGTACTTC
CASSIDSGSGETQYF
>TRBJ1-1|TRBV4-1|NA|NA
TGCGCCAGCAGCCAAGATGGATTTCGGGACACTGAAGCTTTCTTT
CASSQDGFRDTEAFF
>TRBJ1-1|TRBV7-2|NA|NA
TGTGCCAGCAGCTTAGCGCAAGGGGTGGGTACTGAAGCTTTCTTT
CASSLAQGVGTEAFF
>TRBJ1-1|TRBV19|few|NA
TGTGCCAGTAGTATATTGGGGGGGGACGGTGAAGCTTTCTTT
CASSILGGDGEAFF